This T cell receptor (beta chain) was recovered during a study of T cell clonotyping in hematopoietic cell transplantation. Germline-derived CDR1 and CDR2 are SQVTM and ANQGSEA. Trimming removed 5 bases from V and 5 bases from J, with 10 bases in between. The length of the CDR3 is 11 residues. TCRdb's table, derived via immunoSEQ multiplex PCR, lists solely in-frame clones and lacks some. Of roughly 4,600 clones detected, roughly 94% appear once; the ten largest clones hold approximately 6.3%. The V and J genes are TRBV29-1 and TRBJ2-7; D remains ambiguous. This specimen consisted of PBMCs, obtained 180 days after allogeneic stem cell transplant. This sequence originates from a male patient in his sixties or seventies who had an allogeneic stem cell transplant from a related donor, so the T cells may come from the graft donor. Some clones in this sample may be carry-over from other donors' samples. The CDR3 region is CSVSRGNEQYF. The CDR3 bases are TGCAGCGTTTCCCGCGGAAACGAGCAGTACTTC.